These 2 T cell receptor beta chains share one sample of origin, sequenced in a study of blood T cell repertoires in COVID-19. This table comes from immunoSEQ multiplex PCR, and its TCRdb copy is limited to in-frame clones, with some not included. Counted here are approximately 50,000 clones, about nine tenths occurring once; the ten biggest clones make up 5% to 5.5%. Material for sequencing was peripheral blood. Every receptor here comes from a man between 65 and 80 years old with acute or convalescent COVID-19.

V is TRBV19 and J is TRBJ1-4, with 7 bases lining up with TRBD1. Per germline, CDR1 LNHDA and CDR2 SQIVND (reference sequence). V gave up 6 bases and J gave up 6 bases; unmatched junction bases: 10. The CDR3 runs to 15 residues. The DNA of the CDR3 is TGTGCCAGTAGACCCGGGACAGAATCACATGAAAAACTGTTTTTT. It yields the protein CASRPGTESHEKLFF.

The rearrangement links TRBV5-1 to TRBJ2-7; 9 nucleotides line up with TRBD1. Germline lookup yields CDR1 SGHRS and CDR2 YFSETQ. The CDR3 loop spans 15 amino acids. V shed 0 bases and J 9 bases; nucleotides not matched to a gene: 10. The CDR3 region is CASSLDGTGPFGQYF. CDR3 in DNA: TGCGCCAGCAGCTTGGACGGGACAGGGCCCTTTGGGCAGTACTTC.